These T cell receptor beta chains were read from a single sample in a study of blood T cell repertoires in COVID-19. TCRdb's table, derived via immunoSEQ multiplex PCR, lists solely in-frame clones and lacks some. The table has hundreds of thousands of clones, approximately 83% seen once. Input material: peripheral blood. The receptors stem from a human donor in a cohort sampled during active COVID-19. CDR3s include the opening cysteine and the closing phenylalanine or tryptophan. D genes are given only for firm matches. Rows give clone size only sometimes, using once, few, many, or a class for an expanded clone.

cdr3_aa cdr3_nt d_call j_call clone_size v_call
CSVEGGRVTHRSSYNEQFF TGCAGCGTTGAAGGGGGGCGGGTCACCCACAGAAGCTCCTACAATGAGCAGTTCTTC . TRBJ2-1 . TRBV29-1
CASSPGGLNSPLHF TGTGCCAGCTCCCCAGGAGGGCTGAACTCACCCCTCCACTTT . TRBJ1-6 . TRBV18
CASTESPRGVNEQYF TGTGCCAGCACCGAATCCCCCCGGGGGGTTAACGAGCAGTACTTC TRBD2 TRBJ2-7 . TRBV28
CASSWDSSYEQYF TGTGCCAGCAGCTGGGACAGCTCCTACGAGCAGTACTTC TRBD1 TRBJ2-7 . TRBV12-3/TRBV12-4
CASSEPAGSSYEQYF TGCGCCAGCAGTGAACCAGCGGGTAGCTCCTACGAGCAGTACTTC . TRBJ2-7 . TRBV10-1
CASSPPTGRIGYTF TGTGCCAGCAGCCCCCCGACAGGACGAATTGGCTACACCTTC . TRBJ1-2 . TRBV28
CASRDRTPDTQYF TGTGCCAGCCGGGACAGGACGCCAGATACGCAGTATTTT TRBD1 TRBJ2-3 . TRBV28
CASSLDYTNTGELFF TGTGCCAGCAGCCTGGACTACACGAACACCGGGGAGCTGTTTTTT . TRBJ2-2 once TRBV7-2
CASKTSRGEVAKNIQYF TGTGCCAGCAAAACAAGCAGGGGGGAAGTAGCCAAAAACATTCAGTACTTC . TRBJ2-4 . TRBV2
CATSRGTSGISRSYEQYF TGTGCCACCAGCAGAGGGACTAGCGGGATAAGTCGCTCCTACGAGCAGTACTTC TRBD2 TRBJ2-7 . TRBV15
CASSIRVAMNTEAFF TGTGCCAGTAGTATACGGGTTGCAATGAACACTGAAGCTTTCTTT . TRBJ1-1 . TRBV19
CASSLLQTSGIPYEQYF TGTGCCAGCAGCCTACTTCAGACTAGCGGGATTCCCTACGAGCAGTACTTC TRBD2 TRBJ2-7 few TRBV7-9
CASSLDRASGNTIYF TGTGCCAGCTCACTGGACAGGGCGAGTGGAAACACCATATATTTT TRBD1 TRBJ1-3 . TRBV18
CASSLALAGGGEQFF TGTGCCAGCAGCTTAGCCCTAGCGGGAGGAGGAGAGCAGTTCTTC TRBD2 TRBJ2-1 . TRBV7-2
CASSNLAGGLVFF TGTGCCAGCAGCAACCTAGCGGGAGGGTTGGTGTTTTTT TRBD2 TRBJ2-2 . TRBV5-4
CASSQDPRRGPSYSGANVLTF TGTGCCAGCAGCCAAGATCCTAGGCGGGGACCCTCCTACTCTGGGGCCAACGTCCTGACTTTC . TRBJ2-6 few TRBV14
CASSLGQGKGGLFF TGTGCCAGCAGCCTGGGACAGGGGAAAGGTGGACTGTTTTTT TRBD1 TRBJ1-4 . TRBV7-9
CASSFLSDQPQHF TGTGCCAGCAGTTTCCTCTCAGATCAGCCCCAGCATTTT . TRBJ1-5 . TRBV27
CASSPPFRQGAHSYGYTF TGTGCCAGCTCACCGCCTTTTAGACAGGGGGCGCATTCCTATGGCTACACCTTC TRBD1 TRBJ1-2 . TRBV18
CASSLVAGGDNEQYF TGTGCCAGCAGCCTCGTAGCGGGAGGGGACAACGAGCAGTACTTC TRBD2 TRBJ2-7 once TRBV7-6
CSASPGITEAFF TGCAGCGCTTCACCAGGCATCACTGAAGCTTTCTTT . TRBJ1-1 . TRBV29-1
CASSLYLHRTTLNSGANVLTF TGTGCCAGCAGTTTATACCTCCATAGAACCACTCTGAACTCTGGGGCCAACGTCCTGACTTTC . TRBJ2-6 few TRBV28
CASSAGLVQETQYF TGTGCCAGCAGTGCAGGACTAGTGCAAGAGACCCAGTACTTC TRBD2 TRBJ2-5 once TRBV5-8
CASTRGQGRTYEQYF TGTGCCAGCACCCGAGGACAGGGGAGGACCTACGAGCAGTACTTC TRBD1 TRBJ2-7 . TRBV6-5
CASGTGGTQYF TGTGCCAGCGGGACAGGGGGTACGCAGTATTTT TRBD1 TRBJ2-3 . TRBV3-1/TRBV3-2
CASSLQGRLFF TGTGCCAGCAGCCTTCAGGGTAGGCTGTTTTTT . TRBJ2-2 few TRBV3-1/TRBV3-2
CASSGGLAGGMRIHEQYF TGCGCCAGCAGCGGGGGGCTAGCGGGAGGTATGAGAATCCACGAGCAGTACTTC TRBD2 TRBJ2-7 . TRBV5-1
CASSLAERDALGEQFF TGTGCCAGCAGCCTAGCCGAGCGGGATGCCTTGGGGGAGCAGTTCTTC TRBD2 TRBJ2-1 . TRBV14
CASPQGPDGEKLFF TGTGCCAGCCCCCAGGGCCCCGATGGTGAAAAACTGTTTTTT . TRBJ1-4 . TRBV21-1
CASSLGRLAGLHGELFF TGTGCCAGCAGTTTAGGTCGACTAGCGGGACTGCACGGGGAGCTGTTTTTT TRBD2 TRBJ2-2 . TRBV28
CASSHDGGTEAFF TGTGCCAGCAGCCATGACGGGGGGACTGAAGCTTTCTTT . TRBJ1-1 . TRBV4-2
CASSLRGGPYEQYF TGTGCCAGCAGCTTACGCGGAGGCCCCTACGAGCAGTACTTC . TRBJ2-7 few TRBV5-4
CASSSSGSSNIQYF TGTGCCAGCAGCTCGAGCGGGAGTTCGAACATTCAGTACTTC TRBD2 TRBJ2-4 once TRBV7-2
CASSIDRNYKYF TGTGCCAGTAGTATAGACCGGAACTATAAGTATTTT . TRBJ2-3 . TRBV19
CSVETGLLAKNIQYF TGCAGCGTTGAAACCGGGTTACTAGCCAAAAACATTCAGTACTTC . TRBJ2-4 . TRBV29-1
CASSVGGGMLYAQYF TGTGCCAGCAGCGTAGGCGGGGGCATGTTATACGCCCAGTACTTC . TRBJ2-5 . TRBV9
CASWDRDYEQYF TGTGCCAGCTGGGACAGGGATTACGAGCAGTACTTC TRBD1 TRBJ2-7 . TRBV28
CASSFEGGSYEQYF TGTGCCAGCAGCTTTGAGGGGGGGTCCTACGAGCAGTACTTC . TRBJ2-7 . TRBV7-9
CASSPLGPSTDTQYF TGCGCCAGCAGCCCACTAGGTCCCTCCACAGATACGCAGTATTTT . TRBJ2-3 . TRBV5-1
CASRPADRSNQPQHF TGTGCCAGTAGACCCGCGGACAGGAGCAATCAGCCCCAGCATTTT TRBD1 TRBJ1-5 few TRBV19
CASRLMGGNNEQFF TGTGCCAGCAGGCTTATGGGGGGAAACAATGAGCAGTTCTTC . TRBJ2-1 . TRBV5-4
CASSSSRDRVTYEQYF TGTGCCAGCAGTTCAAGTCGGGACAGGGTGACCTACGAGCAGTACTTC TRBD1 TRBJ2-7 . TRBV27